This record looks at one T cell receptor (beta chain) sequence and its context. As originally analysed: Amplification with reference gene primers provided the estimates of nucleated cell counts. TCRdb keeps only in-frame clones here, not all; method: immunoSEQ multiplex PCR. That table gives V, J and clone size, and the DNA gave D and trimming. The sample records 250,000 to 300,000 clones, around three quarters being singletons. The sample is drawn from a study of blood T cell repertoires in COVID-19. Whole-study context: Acute and convalescent COVID-19 samples came from the United States, Italy and Spain. In each case, the material was cDNA or gDNA derived from T cells, B-cell-depleted T cells, or PBMCs.

Germline V gives CDR1 SGHDN, CDR2 FVKESK. The V segment lost 5 bases and the J segment 8 bases; nucleotides outside the gene matches: 11. The CDR3 covers 14 residues. The sample comprised peripheral blood. This receptor was obtained from a woman aged 80 or older with acute or convalescent COVID-19. The chain joins TRBV14 to TRBJ1-2; TRBD1 agrees at 7 bases. The CDR3 loop reads CASSDSWDSWGYTF. The CDR3 DNA reads TGTGCCAGCAGCGACTCCTGGGACAGCTGGGGCTACACCTTC.